This T cell receptor beta chain was documented in a study of blood T cell repertoires in COVID-19. Original data processing: By means of reference gene primer amplification, nucleated cell counts were estimated. Measured with immunoSEQ multiplex PCR; TCRdb has only the in-frame clones, and not every one. For V, J and clone size, that table is used; D and trimming come from the DNA. The repertoire holds tens of thousands of clones, approximately 82% seen once, with roughly 3.9% in the top ten. V was pared by 1 base and J by 3 bases, with 22 bases between. The CDR3 runs 19 residues. CDR1 is MRHNA and CDR2 is SNTAGT in the germline V gene.

Input material: peripheral blood. The receptor's source is a man aged 55 to 70 with acute or convalescent COVID-19. The chain links TRBV6-4 to TRBJ1-5; perhaps TRBD1 as D (6 bases). This CDR3 reads CASSDWNEAGAGNNQPQHF. As DNA, the CDR3 is TGTGCCAGCAGTGACTGGAATGAGGCAGGGGCGGGTAACAATCAGCCCCAGCATTTT.